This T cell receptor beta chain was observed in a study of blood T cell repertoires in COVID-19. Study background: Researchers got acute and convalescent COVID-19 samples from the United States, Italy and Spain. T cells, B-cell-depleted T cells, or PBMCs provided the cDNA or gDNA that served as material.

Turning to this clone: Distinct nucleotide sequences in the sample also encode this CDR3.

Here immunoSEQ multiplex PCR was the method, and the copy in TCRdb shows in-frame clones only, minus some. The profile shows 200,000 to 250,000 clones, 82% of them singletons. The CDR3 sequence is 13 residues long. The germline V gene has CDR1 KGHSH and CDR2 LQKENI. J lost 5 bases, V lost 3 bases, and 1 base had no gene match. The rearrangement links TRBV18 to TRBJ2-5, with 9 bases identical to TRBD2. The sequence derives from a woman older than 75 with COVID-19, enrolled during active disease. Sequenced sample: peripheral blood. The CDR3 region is CASSPGLAETQYF. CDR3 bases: TGTGCCAGCTCACCGGGACTAGCTGAGACCCAGTACTTC. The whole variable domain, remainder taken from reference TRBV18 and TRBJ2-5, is NAGVMQNPRHLVRRRGQEARLRCSPMKGHSHVYWYRQLPEEGLKFMVYLQKENIIDESGMPKERFSAEFPKEGPSILRIQQVVRGDSAAYFCASSPGLAETQYFGPGTRLLVL.